This T cell receptor beta chain comes out of a study of blood T cell repertoires in COVID-19. Overall study context: Acute and convalescent COVID-19 specimens originated in the United States, Italy and Spain.

Germline lookup yields CDR1 LNHDA and CDR2 SQIVND (reference sequence). V lost 3 bases and J 6 bases, leaving 9 bases between the germline ends. The CDR3 has 13 residues. Original processing notes: Counts of nucleated cells, estimated from reference gene primer amplification, were obtained. The repertoire was sequenced with immunoSEQ multiplex PCR; TCRdb's copy has only in-frame clones and lacks some. D and trimming were read from the DNA, whereas the V and J calls and clone size are those reported in that table. Among roughly 300,000 clones listed, about 86% were seen once. The receptor's source is a woman aged 45-65 years with acute or convalescent COVID-19. The sequencing sample was made of peripheral blood. This chain links TRBV19 with TRBJ2-1; D possibly corresponds to TRBD1 (5 bases). The CDR3 DNA reads as TGTGCCAGTAGTATTGGGGCCAGCAATGAGCAGTTCTTC. This translates into CASSIGASNEQFF.